This T cell receptor (beta chain) was identified during a study of T cell changes during pregnancy in multiple sclerosis. The V gene lost 5 bases and the J gene lost 9 bases, with 11 bases spanning the gap. The CDR3 totals 11 residues. CDR1 is GTSNPN and CDR2 is SVGIG in the germline V gene (reference sequence). Method: immunoSEQ multiplex PCR; TCRdb's copy keeps in-frame clones and lacks some. Of more than 45,000 clones listed, around 93% are singletons. The source was CD4+ T cells from peripheral blood mononuclear cells, collected after pregnancy. The receptor was isolated from a female donor with multiple sclerosis, enrolled in a pregnancy study. The V gene is TRBV30, the J gene TRBJ2-1, with TRBD1 as a possible D gene (7 bases). The CDR3 reads CAWRQGGEQFF. Here the CDR3 DNA reads TGTGCCTGGCGACAGGGAGGTGAGCAGTTCTTC.